One sample yielded the 24 T cell receptor beta chains listed below, sequenced in a study of read filtering for tumor transcriptome and immune sequencing. Molecular barcoded adaptors covering alpha/delta and beta/gamma chains were used on roughly 400 ng RNA. TCRdb analysed the reads with MiXCR anew, one entry per CDR3 protein. The table records about 62,000 distinct CDR3 sequences, around a fifth of them present only once. Material for sequencing was a population of CD138-negative cells sorted from bone marrow. These receptor sequences come from a donor aged 40 or over with multiple myeloma.

This clonotype showed up many times. The genes are TRBV5-1 and TRBJ2-1, with TRBD2 matching 11 bases. The length of the CDR3 is 14 residues. Germline lookup yields CDR1 SGHRS and CDR2 YFSETQ. The trim removed 3 bases at V and 5 bases at J, leaving 1 base unmatched. As DNA, the CDR3 is TGCGCCAGCAGCTGGGGACTAGCGGACAATGAGCAGTTCTTC. It encodes CASSWGLADNEQFF.

This clonotype has a count of ten or more. Here the CDR3 reads CVTGLRGAPGELFF. The DNA for the CDR3 is TGTGTCACGGGATTGAGAGGGGCCCCCGGGGAGCTGTTTTTT. V gene TRBV7-8 combines with J gene TRBJ2-2, with D perhaps TRBD1 or TRBD2 (5 bases each). Looked up from germline, CDR1 is SGHVS and CDR2 is FQNEAQ. This CDR3 contains 14 residues.

Ten or more counts support this clonotype. V is TRBV2 and J is TRBJ2-1; TRBD1 agrees at 8 bases. Trimming at V came to 6 bases and at J to 6 bases, leaving 4 bases not matched to a gene. Germline-derived CDR1 and CDR2 are SNHLY and FYNNEI. The CDR3 totals 13 residues. CDR3 in amino acids: CASREGTGNEQFF. DNA for the CDR3: TGTGCCAGCAGGGAGGGGACAGGCAATGAGCAGTTCTTC.

This clonotype was seen at least ten times. V gene TRBV30 combines with J gene TRBJ2-7, with D uncertain. V lost 1 base and J lost 6, with 13 bases in between. Germline lookup yields CDR1 GTSNPN and CDR2 SVGIG (reference sequence). The CDR3 runs 13 residues. CDR3 nucleotides: TGTGCCTGGAGTGCTTCAGGTTCCGGCGAGCAGTACTTC. Translating gives CAWSASGSGEQYF.

This clonotype appeared many times. This chain connects TRBV7-9 to TRBJ2-1, with a possible D match to TRBD1 (5 bases). CDR1 is SEHNR, CDR2 FQNEAQ, per germline (reference sequence). Between the trimmed V and J ends, which lost 5 bases and 4 bases, there was a span of 12 bases. This CDR3 spans 14 amino acids. CDR3 DNA: TGTGCCAGCAGCCCCCCGGACACGTACAATGAGCAGTTCTTC. Its translation: CASSPPDTYNEQFF.

This clonotype was seen more than once but under ten times. The rearrangement joins TRBV20-1 to TRBJ2-5, with 9 nucleotides matching TRBD1. The CDR3 totals 13 residues. V shed 6 bases, J shed 4 bases, and the junction held 6 bases outside the gene matches. Germline V lookup: CDR1 DFQATT, CDR2 SNEGSKA (reference sequence). Here the CDR3 reads CSANRGLGETQYF. CDR3 nucleotides: TGCAGTGCGAACAGGGGGCTGGGAGAGACCCAGTACTTC.

In its sample, this clonotype was seen many times. The V and J genes are TRBV7-3 and TRBJ2-5; 9 bases agree with TRBD2. With 0 bases clipped from V and 0 bases from J, the junction kept 5 bases outside the gene matches. This CDR3 is built from 17 residues. Looked up from germline, CDR1 is SGHTA and CDR2 is FQGTGA. CDR3 DNA sequence: TGTGCCAGCAGCTTAACGGGCCTAGCGGGGAACCAAGAGACCCAGTACTTC. It specifies CASSLTGLAGNQETQYF.

This clonotype was detected many times. The gene calls are TRBV29-1 and TRBJ2-1, with D possibly matching TRBD1 (6 bases). V lost 4 bases, J lost 5 bases, and 15 bases lay in between. This CDR3 comprises 14 residues. Germline V lookup: CDR1 SQVTM, CDR2 ANQGSEA. The CDR3 reads CSVARQGMDNEQFF. CDR3 bases: TGCAGCGTTGCCCGGCAGGGGATGGACAATGAGCAGTTCTTC.

This clonotype was counted many times. The V and J genes are TRBV9 and TRBJ2-2; the D gene is possibly TRBD1 (5 bases). This CDR3 contains 15 residues. CDR1 is SGDLS, CDR2 YYNGEE, per germline. V dropped 2 bases and J dropped 2 bases, with 10 bases sitting between them. This CDR3 reads CASSVDSLNTGELFF. The CDR3 DNA sequence: TGTGCCAGCAGCGTTGACAGCCTAAACACCGGGGAGCTGTTTTTT.

This clonotype was counted between two and nine times. J is TRBJ1-5 and V is TRBV4-2, with 7 bases lining up with TRBD1. Germline-derived CDR1 and CDR2 are LGHNA and YNFKEQ. V lost 4 bases to trimming and J lost 0 bases; unmatched junction nucleotides: 12. The CDR3 has 18 residues. The chain's CDR3 is CASSPGLTGMDSNQPQHF. The DNA for the CDR3 is TGTGCCAGCAGCCCCGGCCTGACAGGGATGGATAGCAATCAGCCCCAGCATTTT.

There are many counts of this clonotype. This chain uses TRBV27 with TRBJ2-5; possibly TRBD1 or TRBD2 for D (5 bases each). V was pared by 5 bases and J by 4 bases, with 8 bases between. CDR3 length: 12 amino acids. Germline loops: CDR1 MNHEY, CDR2 SMNVEV (reference sequence). CDR3 sequence (DNA): TGTGCCAGCAGTCAGAGGGGAGAGACCCAGTACTTC. This translates into CASSQRGETQYF.

This clonotype was counted ten times or more. This chain uses TRBV29-1 with TRBJ2-7, with D possibly matching TRBD1 (6 bases). The CDR3 covers 13 residues. The germline gives CDR1 SQVTM, CDR2 ANQGSEA. The V gene lost 1 base and the J gene lost 2 bases, with 9 bases spanning the gap. The CDR3 is CSVEGTDPYEQYF. The CDR3 bases are TGCAGCGTTGAAGGGACAGACCCCTACGAGCAGTACTTC.

There are many counts of this clonotype. The chain employs TRBV7-2 and TRBJ2-7, with 7 bases matching TRBD2. Germline V CDR1 and CDR2: SGHTA, FQGNSA. The CDR3 sequence is 17 residues long. The trim removed 5 bases at V and 2 bases at J, leaving 15 bases unmatched. In DNA, the CDR3 is TGTGCCAGCAGCCGACTCCTCTTCCGGGGGGAGCCCTACGAGCAGTACTTC. Its translation is CASSRLLFRGEPYEQYF.

This clonotype was detected ten times or more. This chain uses TRBV29-1 with TRBJ2-3; D may be TRBD1 or TRBD2 (5 bases each). Germline V gene lookup returns CDR1 SQVTM and CDR2 ANQGSEA. The CDR3 runs 14 residues. V was shortened by 4 bases and J by 2 bases, with 13 bases between the two germline ends. The CDR3 nucleotides are TGCAGCGTTGGCCCGGGGACCGTCACAGATACGCAGTATTTT. Protein sequence: CSVGPGTVTDTQYF.

This clonotype was counted many times. The CDR3 sequence: CSARGGLLDLYNEQFF. Written as DNA, the CDR3 is TGCAGTGCTAGGGGGGGACTACTCGACCTTTACAATGAGCAGTTCTTC. This sequence joins TRBV20-1 and TRBJ2-1; 7 positions match TRBD2. V shed 3 bases and J 4 bases; nucleotides not matched to a gene: 12. The CDR3 has 16 amino acids. Germline-derived CDR1 and CDR2 are DFQATT and SNEGSKA (reference sequence).

As concerns this clonotype: A single base separates this from a much larger clone, so it may be a read error. The CDR3 nucleotides read TGCAGTGCTCCGAACTACCAGACTGGGGGAGGCTGCGAGCAGTACTTC. Its translation: CSAPNYQTGGGCEQYF. The chain uses TRBV20-1 and TRBJ2-7; TRBD2 is a possible D gene (6 bases). The CDR3 loop spans 16 amino acids. Trimming removed 5 bases from V and 6 bases from J, with 26 bases in between. The germline V gene encodes CDR1 DFQATT and CDR2 SNEGSKA (reference sequence).

This clonotype was observed many times. The gene calls are TRBV7-8 and TRBJ2-5, with 8 positions matching TRBD2. Losses at the gene ends were 1 base for V and 3 bases for J; bases not matched to a gene: 13. Germline CDR1 is SGHVS and CDR2 is FQNEAQ. There are 18 residues in the CDR3. CDR3 sequence reads: CASSLGWAVERGKETQYF. The CDR3 DNA sequence: TGTGCCAGCAGCTTAGGATGGGCGGTGGAGCGGGGGAAAGAGACCCAGTACTTC.

The chain carries TRBV6-6 and TRBJ2-7, with D perhaps TRBD1 (5 bases). Trimming removed 1 base from V and 4 bases from J, with 11 bases in between. The CDR3 loop spans 14 amino acids. In germline, CDR1 is MNHNY, CDR2 SVGAGI (reference sequence). The CDR3 nucleotides are TGTGCCAGCAGTTACTTGGATGGGGCTTACGAGCAGTACTTC. Encoded protein: CASSYLDGAYEQYF.

In its sample, this clonotype was seen many times. The V gene is TRBV20-1, the J gene TRBJ2-3; D unresolved. The germline V gene has CDR1 DFQATT and CDR2 SNEGSKA (reference sequence). Trimming pared 6 bases from V and 2 bases from J, leaving 15 bases between. The CDR3 has 14 residues. DNA for the CDR3: TGCAGTGCCTTAAGTCGGGTACTCACAGATACGCAGTATTTT. Its protein is CSALSRVLTDTQYF.

This clonotype was recorded a few times. This chain connects TRBV20-1 to TRBJ2-3, with D hard to call. There are 15 residues in the CDR3. Per the germline V gene, CDR1 is DFQATT and CDR2 is SNEGSKA (reference sequence). Deletions cut 0 bases from V and 4 bases from J, with 14 bases between. CDR3 loop: CSARDRGTLPDTQYF. The CDR3 nucleotides read TGCAGTGCTAGAGATCGCGGTACTCTACCAGATACGCAGTATTTT.

For this clonotype: Just one base apart from a much larger clone, this may be a read error. This sequence joins TRBV7-9 and TRBJ2-2; tentatively, D is TRBD2 (5 bases). CDR3 length equals 14 residues. Germline V gene lookup returns CDR1 SEHNR and CDR2 FQNEAQ (reference sequence). The CDR3 region is CASIESGNTGELLF. The CDR3 DNA follows: TGTGCCAGCATTGAGAGCGGTAACACCGGGGAGCTGCTTTTT.

This clonotype was recorded many times. The rearrangement joins TRBV19 to TRBJ1-5; 9 bases fit TRBD1. The CDR3 is 13 residues long. The germline CDR1 and CDR2 sequences are LNHDA and SQIVND (reference sequence). The V segment lost 6 bases and the J segment 6 bases; nucleotides outside the gene matches: 3. DNA for the CDR3: TGTGCCAGTAGCGGACAGGGGTTTCAGCCCCAGCATTTT. As protein: CASSGQGFQPQHF.

This clonotype was counted ten times or more. This chain connects TRBV4-1 to TRBJ2-5; 10 bases fit TRBD1. The CDR3 is 14 amino acids. With 6 bases clipped from V and 5 bases from J, the junction kept 6 bases outside the gene matches. Germline CDR1 is MGHRA and CDR2 is YSYEKL. This CDR3 reads CASSQRDRGETQYF. The CDR3 DNA reads TGCGCCAGCAGTCAGCGGGACAGGGGCGAGACCCAGTACTTC.

This clonotype was seen many times. The J gene is TRBJ2-3, the V gene TRBV28; possibly TRBD2 for D (6 bases). From germline, CDR1 is MDHEN and CDR2 SYDVKM. The ends were cut back, 1 base at V and 7 bases at J, with 15 bases in the middle. The CDR3 sequence is 15 residues long. The CDR3 reads CASSLSGDFLNTQYF. The CDR3 bases are TGTGCCAGCAGTTTATCCGGGGACTTTTTGAATACGCAGTATTTT.